The TCR beta chain described here comes from a study of T cells after yellow fever vaccination. Study-level background: Those fractions that held only low numbers of cells were prepared using the SMART-Seq v4 Ultra Low Input RNA kit. Regarding the study as a whole: Compared with primary, the secondary response was weaker and peaked at day 5, not 15. Booster samples showed a return of most primary-vaccination clones (roughly 96% CD4, approximately 88% CD8).

Researchers made TCR cDNA using 5'RACE template switching, and this step added a universal primer site and UMIs. MiXCR was run by TCRdb on the 5' RACE reads, yielding one entry per CDR3 protein. The sample includes just under 600,000 distinct CDR3 sequences, approximately 13% of them seen just once. To note about this clonotype: Its target is unknown.

Germline V lookup: CDR1 LNHDA, CDR2 SQIVND (reference sequence). CDR3 length equals 11 residues. The V end was cut by 7 bases, the J end by 5 bases, with 8 bases between. This specimen was PBMCs, taken on the day of the yellow fever booster vaccination. The V call is TRBV19, the J call TRBJ1-1, with TRBD1 as a possible D gene (5 bases). The clonotype comes from a man aged 25 to 40 who received the YFV17D yellow fever vaccine. For the CDR3, the DNA is TGTGCCAGTACCAGGGAAACTGAAGCTTTCTTT. This encodes CASTRETEAFF.